This is a list of T cell receptor beta chains from one sample in a study of CD8+ T cells in alopecia areata. The protocol was immunoSEQ multiplex PCR, while the TCRdb copy is restricted to in-frame clones and leaves out a portion. In the table there are around 120,000 clones, 50% to 55% of which are singletons. The sample consisted of CD4+ T cells sorted from blood, taken at week 4, from a patient treated with tofacitinib. Receptors were obtained from a human donor with alopecia areata. Both conserved end residues are part of each CDR3.

J,V,CDR3
TRBJ2-5,TRBV5-1,CASSLERAQYF
TRBJ2-3,TRBV19,CASSTQGRNTDTQYF
TRBJ2-5,TRBV2,CASTQGEETQYF
TRBJ2-3,TRBV9,CASSVLSGGPTDTQYF
TRBJ1-2,TRBV6-1,CASSVRSRGQGHYGYTF
TRBJ2-5,TRBV5-1,CASSLGRQEQETQYF
TRBJ1-1,TRBV20-1,CSASRQGDAFF
TRBJ1-5,TRBV23-1,CASSQSRGGTGPQHF
TRBJ2-7,TRBV11-1,CASSPGAGGYSYEQYF
TRBJ1-2,TRBV11-2,CASSLDPGPAGYTF
TRBJ2-7,TRBV6-5,CASGGRNEQYF
TRBJ2-6,TRBV15,CATSRVASPGRSGANVLTF
TRBJ2-7,TRBV6-1,CASSALTGTYEQYF
TRBJ1-4,TRBV29-1,CSVDSGQSKGKLFF
TRBJ1-1,TRBV5-1,CASSLKGAADTEAFF
TRBJ1-3,TRBV29-1,CSVEGPRTVVAGNTIYF
TRBJ1-2,TRBV6-5,CASGHGQGKGYTF
TRBJ2-2,TRBV30,CAWSVLGRGRSTGELFF